These T cell receptor beta chains were read from a single sample in a study of Ad26.COV2.S vaccination and SARS-CoV-2 variants. Only in-frame clones appear in the TCRdb table, and some are missing; sequencing was by immunoSEQ multiplex PCR. The sample holds 350,000 to 500,000 clones, roughly 91% seen once. The sequences come from peripheral blood, collected in a trial of Ad26.COV2.S vaccine versus placebo. Receptors were obtained from a person aged 18 to 59 who received the Ad26.COV2.S COVID-19 vaccine or a placebo. Each CDR3 is given with its conserved first and last residue. The D gene is left open where the match is weak. Rows give clone size only sometimes, using once, few, many, or a class for an expanded clone.

TRBJ2-3 NA NA TRBV18 CASSADREGPTDTQYF TGTGCCAGCTCAGCTGACAGGGAGGGTCCTACAGATACGCAGTATTTT
TRBJ2-3 TRBD1 NA TRBV4-3 CASSQGPGQVTDTQYF TGCGCCAGCAGCCAAGGCCCGGGACAGGTCACAGATACGCAGTATTTT
TRBJ2-6 TRBD1 once TRBV7-9 CASSRQGWANVLTF TGTGCCAGCAGTCGACAGGGCTGGGCCAACGTCCTGACTTTC
TRBJ2-3 TRBD2 NA TRBV5-1 CASSPRLAGGPVTDTQYF TGCGCCAGCAGCCCGAGACTAGCGGGAGGGCCGGTAACAGATACGCAGTATTTT
TRBJ2-2 NA NA TRBV11-1 CASSFRESGELFF TGTGCCAGCAGCTTCAGGGAATCCGGGGAGCTGTTTTTT
TRBJ1-1 NA once TRBV9 CASSVVVSAEAFF TGTGCCAGCAGCGTAGTTGTCAGTGCAGAAGCTTTCTTT
TRBJ2-3 TRBD2 NA TRBV5-1 CASSMSGTSTDTQYF TGCGCCAGCAGCATGAGCGGGACTAGCACAGATACGCAGTATTTT
TRBJ1-2 NA NA TRBV25-1 CASSLEGYHYTF TGTGCCAGCAGTTTAGAGGGATACCACTACACCTTC
TRBJ1-5 TRBD1 NA TRBV10-3 CAISEIAGGEPQHF TGTGCCATCAGTGAGATCGCAGGGGGGGAGCCCCAGCATTTT
TRBJ2-7 TRBD1 NA TRBV7-9 CASSAQQGATYEQYF TGTGCCAGCAGCGCTCAGCAGGGGGCGACCTACGAGCAGTACTTC
TRBJ1-5 TRBD1 NA TRBV6-1 CASSEGQGSDQPQHF TGTGCCAGCAGTGAGGGACAGGGTAGTGATCAGCCCCAGCATTTT
TRBJ2-5 TRBD2 NA TRBV20-1 CSASPPTSGRETQYF TGCAGTGCTAGTCCCCCGACTAGCGGGAGGGAGACCCAGTACTTC
TRBJ2-5 NA NA TRBV28 CASSLGGGGQETQYF TGTGCCAGCAGTTTAGGCGGTGGGGGTCAAGAGACCCAGTACTTC
TRBJ2-7 NA NA TRBV19 CASSPLGPGEQYF TGTGCCAGTAGCCCTTTGGGTCCCGGCGAGCAGTACTTC
TRBJ2-3 TRBD2 NA TRBV5-4 CASSLDTSGSTDTQYF TGTGCCAGCAGCTTGGATACTAGCGGTTCCACAGATACGCAGTATTTT
TRBJ2-4 TRBD1 once TRBV12-3/TRBV12-4 CASSLTTGSPQYF TGTGCCAGCAGTTTAACGACAGGGAGCCCCCAGTACTTC
TRBJ2-3 TRBD1 NA TRBV6-5 CASTHRQGNTDTQYF TGTGCCAGCACCCATAGACAGGGGAACACAGATACGCAGTATTTT
TRBJ2-5 NA NA TRBV25-1 CASSELRQETQYF TGTGCCAGCAGTGAATTGCGCCAAGAGACCCAGTACTTC
TRBJ2-7 NA NA TRBV6-1 CASSEGREPPYEQYF TGTGCCAGCAGTGAAGGGAGGGAACCCCCCTACGAGCAGTACTTC
TRBJ2-1 TRBD1 NA TRBV28 CAITRDRLNNEQFF TGTGCCATTACAAGGGACAGGTTAAACAATGAGCAGTTCTTC
TRBJ1-4 NA NA TRBV28 CASSLIVSYPEKLFF TGTGCCAGCAGTTTAATCGTATCGTACCCTGAAAAACTGTTTTTT
TRBJ2-7 TRBD1 few TRBV23-1 CASSQFMRQGAHEQYF TGCGCCAGCAGTCAATTCATGCGGCAGGGGGCCCACGAGCAGTACTTC
TRBJ1-2 TRBD1 few TRBV27 CASSLNGQVNYGYTF TGTGCCAGCAGCCTAAACGGACAGGTTAACTATGGCTACACCTTC
TRBJ2-7 NA NA TRBV7-2 CASSFGTLGYEQYF TGTGCCAGCAGCTTTGGTACATTAGGCTACGAGCAGTACTTC
TRBJ2-1 NA NA TRBV9 CASSVAGEQFF TGTGCCAGCAGCGTGGCGGGCGAGCAGTTCTTC
TRBJ2-7 NA NA TRBV7-9 CASSVAAHYEQYF TGTGCCAGCAGCGTCGCGGCCCATTACGAGCAGTACTTC
TRBJ2-1 NA NA TRBV4-1 CASSQDSGLYNEQFF TGCGCCAGCAGCCAAGATTCCGGACTGTACAATGAGCAGTTCTTC
TRBJ1-2 TRBD1 NA TRBV6-5 CASSYRQGEGGYTF TGTGCCAGCAGTTACCGACAGGGGGAGGGCGGCTACACCTTC
TRBJ2-1 NA NA TRBV9 CASSPPADNEQFF TGTGCCAGCAGCCCCCCTGCGGACAATGAGCAGTTCTTC
TRBJ2-4 NA NA TRBV27 CASSLSPTKFGDIQYF TGTGCCAGCAGTTTAAGCCCGACTAAGTTCGGGGACATTCAGTACTTC
TRBJ2-3 TRBD1 NA TRBV7-9 CASSLSGGSDTQYF TGTGCCAGCAGCTTGTCAGGGGGTTCAGATACGCAGTATTTT
TRBJ2-3 NA once TRBV28 CASRAGTRVRDTQYF TGTGCCAGCAGAGCCGGGACTCGGGTTAGGGATACGCAGTATTTT
TRBJ2-5 NA NA TRBV13 CASSSTGQETQYF TGTGCCAGCAGCTCGACTGGTCAAGAGACCCAGTACTTC
TRBJ2-3 NA NA TRBV7-6 CASSHSPTGLKDTQYF TGTGCCAGCAGCCATTCTCCTACAGGGTTGAAAGATACGCAGTATTTT
TRBJ1-1 TRBD1 NA TRBV9 CASSKTGDNSEAFF TGTGCCAGCAGCAAAACAGGGGATAACTCTGAAGCTTTCTTT
TRBJ2-7 TRBD2 NA TRBV28 CASTPIGWVSGGMISYEQYF TGTGCCAGCACCCCAATCGGATGGGTTAGCGGGGGGATGATCTCCTACGAGCAGTACTTC
TRBJ1-6 NA few TRBV4-2 CASSQEDGYNSPLHF TGTGCCAGCAGCCAAGAGGACGGCTATAATTCACCCCTCCACTTT
TRBJ1-5 TRBD1 NA TRBV7-2 CASSLAGQPAFQPQHF TGTGCCAGCAGCTTAGCGGGACAGCCGGCTTTTCAGCCCCAGCATTTT
TRBJ1-1 NA NA TRBV29-1 CSVQTMTVMNTEAFF TGCAGCGTTCAGACCATGACAGTCATGAACACTGAAGCTTTCTTT
TRBJ2-2 TRBD2 NA TRBV10-3 CAISAAGVTGELFF TGTGCCATCAGTGCGGCGGGAGTTACCGGGGAGCTGTTTTTT
TRBJ1-6 TRBD1 NA TRBV10-3 CAISESEGQGGSPLHF TGTGCCATCAGTGAGTCAGAGGGACAGGGAGGATCACCCCTCCACTTT
TRBJ2-3 NA NA TRBV7-6 CASSLDGARPDTQYF TGTGCCAGCAGCTTAGATGGGGCTAGGCCAGATACGCAGTATTTT
TRBJ2-5 NA NA TRBV7-2 CASSLGTQSETQYF TGTGCCAGCAGCTTAGGTACGCAAAGCGAGACCCAGTACTTC
TRBJ2-7 NA NA TRBV28 CASSLGPTDEQYF TGTGCCAGCAGTTTAGGTCCAACAGACGAGCAGTACTTC
TRBJ1-1 NA NA TRBV7-2 CASSYGTLGVAFF TGTGCCAGCAGCTACGGGACATTGGGCGTGGCTTTCTTT
TRBJ2-5 NA NA TRBV24-1 CATSDRSTTAQETQYF TGTGCCACCAGTGATAGGTCCACGACCGCCCAAGAGACCCAGTACTTC
TRBJ2-1 TRBD2 once TRBV20-1 CSASPVAGASNEQFF TGCAGTGCTAGTCCAGTAGCGGGAGCGAGCAATGAGCAGTTCTTC
TRBJ2-3 TRBD1 NA TRBV5-4 CASSRQGRSTDTQYF TGTGCCAGCAGCCGACAGGGGCGAAGCACAGATACGCAGTATTTT
TRBJ2-5 TRBD1 NA TRBV5-1 CASSLVAQGRETQYF TGCGCCAGCAGCTTGGTAGCACAGGGGCGGGAGACCCAGTACTTC
TRBJ2-3 NA NA TRBV27 CASSLTAASGDTQYF TGTGCCAGCAGTTTGACGGCCGCGTCAGGCGATACGCAGTATTTT
TRBJ2-7 TRBD2 NA TRBV18 CASSPLPGTNSYEQYF TGTGCCAGCTCACCACTCCCTGGGACTAACTCCTACGAGCAGTACTTC
TRBJ1-3 NA NA TRBV6-6 CASSYEGVVGNTIYF TGTGCCAGCAGTTATGAGGGGGTAGTAGGAAACACCATATATTTT
TRBJ2-1 NA NA TRBV11-2 CASSLVIAGEQFF TGTGCCAGCAGCTTAGTAATCGCGGGTGAGCAGTTCTTC
TRBJ1-6 NA NA TRBV7-8 CASSEQEGANNSPLHF TGTGCCAGCAGCGAGCAAGAGGGCGCCAATAATTCACCCCTCCACTTT
TRBJ2-6 TRBD1 NA TRBV30 CAWGGLTGPSGANVLTF TGTGCCTGGGGGGGTTTGACAGGGCCTTCAGGGGCCAACGTCCTGACTTTC
TRBJ2-1 NA NA TRBV10-3 CAISEGGNEQFF TGTGCCATCAGTGAGGGGGGGAATGAGCAGTTCTTC